A selection of T cell receptor beta chains follows, all from one sample in a study of blood T cell repertoires in COVID-19. Profiled with immunoSEQ multiplex PCR; TCRdb holds only in-frame clones, not every one. The sample lists around 450,000 clones, less than 95% occurring once. Material for sequencing was PBMCs or T cells enriched from blood (not recorded which). All receptors derive from a man younger than 35 who had recovered from COVID-19. Both conserved end residues are part of each CDR3. A D gene is named only where the DNA matches it firmly. Clone sizes are given selectively: once, few, many, or a class where the clone is expanded.

size	D	J	V	CDR3	DNA
NA	NA	TRBJ1-2	TRBV18	CASSPITRGEYGYTF	TGTGCCAGCTCACCCATTACCCGGGGAGAATATGGCTACACCTTC
NA	NA	TRBJ1-5	TRBV18	CASSPQTNQPQHF	TGTGCCAGCTCACCGCAGACAAATCAGCCCCAGCATTTT
NA	TRBD1	TRBJ1-4	TRBV29-1	CSASRDRGSLREKLFF	TGCAGCGCAAGCCGGGACAGGGGGAGTCTGAGAGAAAAACTGTTTTTT
NA	NA	TRBJ1-5	TRBV2	CASSYRGDSNQPQHF	TGTGCCAGCAGTTACCGGGGGGATAGCAATCAGCCCCAGCATTTT
NA	NA	TRBJ2-2	TRBV4-1	CASSQVHGGDTGELFF	TGCGCCAGCAGCCAAGTGCATGGAGGGGACACCGGGGAGCTGTTTTTT
NA	TRBD2	TRBJ2-5	TRBV4-1	CASSLSGTSAETQYF	TGCGCCAGCAGCCTAAGCGGGACTAGCGCCGAGACCCAGTACTTC
NA	TRBD1	TRBJ1-6	TRBV7-3	CASSLDGTGGSPLHF	TGTGCCAGCAGCTTGGACGGGACAGGGGGTTCACCCCTCCACTTT
NA	NA	TRBJ1-1	TRBV4-1	CASSFYGRDTEAFF	TGCGCCAGCAGTTTCTATGGCAGGGACACTGAAGCTTTCTTT
NA	NA	TRBJ2-7	TRBV10-3	CAISQPRGYVYEQYF	TGTGCCATCAGTCAACCTCGGGGGTATGTATACGAGCAGTACTTC
NA	TRBD1	TRBJ2-7	TRBV27	CASSFGQGDEQYF	TGTGCCAGCAGCTTCGGACAGGGGGACGAGCAGTACTTC
once	TRBD1	TRBJ2-3	TRBV9	CASSVEGQSTDTQYF	TGTGCCAGCAGCGTAGAGGGACAGTCGACAGATACGCAGTATTTT
NA	TRBD2	TRBJ2-1	TRBV7-9	CASSLGRLAGGRRDEQFF	TGTGCCAGCAGCTTAGGGAGACTAGCGGGGGGGCGCCGTGATGAGCAGTTCTTC
NA	TRBD1	TRBJ2-6	TRBV7-8	CASSLGSRGQVRGANVLTF	TGTGCCAGCAGCTTAGGATCCCGGGGACAGGTGCGTGGGGCCAACGTCCTGACTTTC
NA	NA	TRBJ1-6	TRBV27	CASSLEQFNSPLHF	TGTGCCAGCAGTTTAGAACAGTTTAATTCACCCCTCCACTTT
NA	NA	TRBJ1-1	TRBV6-5	CASSRDTEAFF	TGTGCCAGCAGCAGGGACACTGAAGCTTTCTTT
NA	NA	TRBJ1-2	TRBV11-2	CASSLTGDGYTF	TGTGCCAGCAGCTTGACAGGCGATGGCTACACCTTC
once	NA	TRBJ2-1	TRBV11-2	CASSLAADASYNEQFF	TGTGCCAGCAGCTTAGCTGCGGATGCCTCCTACAATGAGCAGTTCTTC
NA	TRBD1	TRBJ1-2	TRBV3-1/TRBV3-2	CASSYRTGVYGYTF	TGTGCCAGCAGCTACAGGACAGGGGTCTATGGCTACACCTTC
NA	NA	TRBJ2-1	TRBV7-2	CASTLTSAYNEQFF	TGTGCCAGCACCCTGACTAGTGCCTACAATGAGCAGTTCTTC
NA	NA	TRBJ2-6	TRBV7-9	CASSSYGREVEGANVLTF	TGTGCCAGCAGCTCATACGGCAGGGAGGTTGAGGGGGCCAACGTCCTGACTTTC
NA	TRBD2	TRBJ2-1	TRBV28	CASRGIGASGRPEQFF	TGTGCCAGCCGCGGAATAGGGGCTAGCGGGAGACCTGAGCAGTTCTTC
NA	TRBD2	TRBJ2-1	TRBV10-2	CASREAGGDEQFF	TGCGCCAGCAGGGAGGCCGGGGGGGATGAGCAGTTCTTC
once	TRBD1	TRBJ1-2	TRBV11-2	CASSPLLPGQGARGYTF	TGTGCCAGCAGCCCCCTTCTACCGGGACAGGGGGCGCGTGGCTACACCTTC
few	NA	TRBJ2-7	TRBV11-2	CASSPGPQGEQYF	TGTGCCAGCAGCCCCGGCCCCCAGGGCGAGCAGTACTTC
NA	NA	TRBJ2-3	TRBV7-9	CASSLGRTDTQYF	TGTGCCAGCAGCTTAGGGAGGACCGATACGCAGTATTTT
NA	NA	TRBJ2-5	TRBV7-3	CASSLGHQETQYF	TGTGCCAGCAGCTTAGGGCACCAAGAGACCCAGTACTTC
NA	TRBD1	TRBJ2-1	TRBV28	CASSRGTGGPNEQFF	TGTGCCAGCAGTAGGGGGACAGGGGGACCCAATGAGCAGTTCTTC
once	NA	TRBJ1-4	TRBV5-6	CASSPGPAGEKLFF	TGTGCCAGCAGTCCGGGACCGGCGGGAGAAAAACTGTTTTTT
NA	NA	TRBJ2-2	TRBV16	CASSQDNREAGELFF	TGTGCCAGCAGCCAAGACAATAGGGAGGCCGGGGAGCTGTTTTTT
NA	NA	TRBJ1-4	TRBV5-8	CASSLAGGDEKLFF	TGTGCCAGCAGCTTGGCCGGGGGAGATGAAAAACTGTTTTTT
NA	TRBD1	TRBJ2-6	TRBV28	CASTYRGAGANVLTF	TGTGCCAGCACCTACAGGGGGGCTGGGGCCAACGTCCTGACTTTC
NA	NA	TRBJ1-3	TRBV3-1/TRBV3-2	CASSQGQGGGNTIYF	TGTGCCAGCAGCCAGGGGCAGGGAGGTGGAAACACCATATATTTT
NA	TRBD2	TRBJ2-3	TRBV10-3	CAISRTSGEDTQYF	TGTGCCATTTCCCGGACTAGCGGGGAAGATACGCAGTATTTT
NA	NA	TRBJ1-3	TRBV29-1	CSVVAPRVGSGNTIYF	TGCAGCGTTGTCGCCCCCAGGGTTGGATCTGGAAACACCATATATTTT
NA	TRBD2	TRBJ2-7	TRBV5-1	CASSNRTSPTEQYF	TGCGCCAGCAGCAACAGGACTAGTCCTACGGAGCAGTACTTC
NA	TRBD2	TRBJ2-5	TRBV6-4	CASSGRGGEKETQYF	TGTGCCAGCAGTGGCCGGGGGGGTGAGAAAGAGACCCAGTACTTC
NA	NA	TRBJ2-1	TRBV20-1	CSALLGDEQFF	TGCAGTGCCCTCCTCGGGGATGAGCAGTTCTTC
NA	NA	TRBJ2-7	TRBV29-1	CSVEETHPREQYF	TGCAGCGTTGAAGAGACTCATCCCCGGGAGCAGTACTTC
few	TRBD2	TRBJ2-3	TRBV7-3	CASSLTGTSGSTDTQYF	TGTGCCAGCAGCTTAACGGGGACTAGCGGGAGCACAGATACGCAGTATTTT
NA	NA	TRBJ1-1	TRBV27	CASKHLENTEAFF	TGTGCCAGTAAACATCTGGAGAACACTGAAGCCTTCTTT
NA	TRBD1	TRBJ1-6	TRBV24-1	CATSDGLRGANSPLHF	TGTGCCACCAGTGATGGCCTCAGGGGGGCGAATTCACCCCTCCACTTT
NA	NA	TRBJ2-2	TRBV7-8	CASIPDFSGELFF	TGTGCCAGCATCCCAGACTTCTCGGGGGAGCTGTTTTTT
NA	TRBD1	TRBJ1-6	TRBV7-2	CASSLEVQGNSPLHF	TGTGCCAGCAGCTTAGAGGTACAGGGGAATTCACCCCTCCACTTT
NA	NA	TRBJ2-3	TRBV6-5	CASSRAPLDTQYF	TGTGCCAGCAGTAGAGCCCCCCTGGATACGCAGTATTTT
NA	NA	TRBJ1-6	TRBV21-1	CASSKRPGQRLYNSPLHF	TGTGCCAGCAGCAAAAGGCCGGGACAGCGCCTTTATAATTCACCCCTCCACTTT
NA	TRBD2	TRBJ2-1	TRBV2	CASSERRDYSYNEQFF	TGTGCCAGCAGTGAAAGACGGGACTACTCCTACAATGAGCAGTTCTTC
NA	NA	TRBJ2-7	TRBV7-3	CASSPDTGVVAVQYF	TGTGCCAGCAGCCCCGATACCGGTGTTGTAGCAGTGCAGTACTTC
NA	NA	TRBJ1-1	TRBV5-1	CASSGGTGTEAFF	TGCGCCAGCAGCGGGGGGACGGGCACTGAAGCTTTCTTT
NA	TRBD2	TRBJ2-1	TRBV19	CASSKSSGWDEQFF	TGTGCCAGTAGTAAGTCTAGCGGGTGGGATGAGCAGTTCTTC
NA	NA	TRBJ1-6	TRBV3-1/TRBV3-2	CASSQDISPLHF	TGTGCCAGCAGCCAGGACATATCACCCCTCCACTTT
NA	NA	TRBJ2-2	TRBV12-2	CASRCYGTPVVGGELFF	TGTGCAAGTCGCTGTTACGGGACTCCCGTAGTAGGCGGGGAGCTGTTTTTT
NA	TRBD1	TRBJ2-5	TRBV5-1	CASSPEQGQGTETQYF	TGCGCCAGCAGTCCTGAACAGGGACAGGGGACGGAGACCCAGTACTTC
NA	NA	TRBJ2-1	TRBV28	CASSPRGGVDEQFF	TGTGCCAGCAGTCCCAGAGGGGGAGTAGATGAGCAGTTCTTC